The 26 T cell receptor beta chains below were found in one sample sequenced in a study of CD8 T cells in ankylosing spondylitis. Each CDR3 protein gets one entry after TCRdb re-called the 5' RACE reads with MiXCR. The data show about 160,000 distinct CDR3 sequences, 9.8% seen once. The source material was blood, either unsorted or a sorted T cell fraction (not recorded which). The source of these receptors is a female donor with ankylosing spondylitis or in good health (not recorded which).

This clonotype was counted a few times. The gene calls are TRBV28 and TRBJ1-5, with D possibly being TRBD1 (5 bases). Germline CDR1 and CDR2: MDHEN and SYDVKM. V lost 3 bases and J lost 4, with 16 bases in between. The CDR3 contains 16 residues. CDR3 sequence reads: CASSFPLRQFNQPQHF. As DNA, the CDR3 is TGTGCCAGCAGTTTTCCCCTAAGACAGTTTAATCAGCCCCAGCATTTT.

The chain uses TRBV5-6 and TRBJ2-7, with D possibly being TRBD1 (6 bases). The CDR3 extends over 12 amino acids. CDR1 is SGHDT and CDR2 is YYEEEE in the germline V gene. Trimming shortened V by 3 bases and J by 6 bases, and 10 bases separated the two germline ends. Here the CDR3 reads CASSSKGVEQYF. CDR3 DNA sequence: TGTGCCAGCAGCTCCAAGGGGGTCGAGCAGTACTTC.

This clonotype occurred a few times. This sequence joins TRBV27 and TRBJ1-1; D call uncertain. V was shortened by 2 bases and J by 5 bases, with 9 bases between the two germline ends. CDR1 and CDR2 (germline): MNHEY, SMNVEV (reference sequence). This CDR3 is built from 13 residues. In DNA, the CDR3 is TGTGCCAGCAGTTTAGGGTCTCGGACTGAAGCTTTCTTT. As protein: CASSLGSRTEAFF.

This clonotype was detected ten times or more. This chain uses TRBV27 with TRBJ2-7; D possibly corresponds to TRBD2 (5 bases). The CDR3 covers 11 residues. CDR1 and CDR2 (germline): MNHEY, SMNVEV (reference sequence). V was cut by 6 bases and J by 7 bases, with 10 bases left in between. The CDR3 DNA is TGTGCCAGCAGGGGCGAGGGTGAGCAGTACTTC. Protein sequence: CASRGEGEQYF.

CDR3 amino acids: CATWGSYGYTYEQYF. The CDR3 DNA sequence: TGTGCCACCTGGGGCTCCTACGGGTATACCTACGAGCAGTACTTC. The chain recombines TRBV10-3 with TRBJ2-7, with D perhaps TRBD1 (5 bases). The germline V gene encodes CDR1 ENHRY and CDR2 SYGVKD. CDR3 size: 15 residues. V was shortened by 10 bases and J by 2 bases, with 21 bases between the two germline ends.

The chain carries TRBV6-1 and TRBJ2-7, with unresolved D. The V end lost 4 bases, the J end lost 3 bases, and 10 bases lay between the germline ends. Germline values: CDR1 MNHNS, CDR2 SASEGT. This CDR3 has 13 amino acids. CDR3 loop: CASSAGLNYEQYF. CDR3 coding DNA: TGTGCCAGCAGTGCCGGGTTGAACTACGAGCAGTACTTC.

This clonotype has just a few counts. The J gene is TRBJ2-1, the V gene TRBV27; D remains ambiguous. Trimming stripped 0 bases from V and 0 bases from J, with 6 bases between. The CDR3 spans 15 residues. Germline CDR1 MNHEY, CDR2 SMNVEV (reference sequence). The CDR3 DNA sequence: TGTGCCAGCAGTTTATCGAGGAGCTCCTACAATGAGCAGTTCTTC. Its protein product is CASSLSRSSYNEQFF.

This clonotype was detected only a few times. The genes are TRBV7-8 and TRBJ2-7; 9 bases are shared with TRBD1. CDR1 and CDR2 (germline): SGHVS, FQNEAQ. The CDR3 runs 15 residues. V shed 1 base and J 6 bases; nucleotides not matched to a gene: 7. The chain's CDR3 is CASSLGGQGSGEQYF. The DNA of the CDR3 is TGTGCCAGCAGCTTAGGGGGACAGGGTTCTGGCGAGCAGTACTTC. Looking up the rest from reference TRBV7-8 and TRBJ2-7 gives the full variable domain: GAGVSQSPRYKVAKRGQDVALRCDPISGHVSLFWYQQALGQGPEFLTYFQNEAQLDKSGLPSDRFFAERPEGSVSTLKIQRTQQEDSAVYLCASSLGGQGSGEQYFGPGTRLTVT.

This rearrangement joins TRBV7-9 to TRBJ2-1; a weak D match, TRBD2 (5 bases). Trimming removed 1 base at V and 3 bases at J, with 16 bases between. Germline lookup yields CDR1 SEHNR and CDR2 FQNEAQ (reference sequence). The CDR3 has 17 amino acids. The CDR3 bases are TGTGCCAGCAGCTTAGTTCCCCTTCGTGAGGGCTACAATGAGCAGTTCTTC. This encodes CASSLVPLREGYNEQFF. Drawing the rest from reference TRBV7-9 and TRBJ2-1, the complete variable domain is DTGVSQNPRHKITKRGQNVTFRCDPISEHNRLYWYRQTLGQGPEFLTYFQNEAQLEKSRLLSDRFSAERPKGSFSTLEIQRTEQGDSAMYLCASSLVPLREGYNEQFFGPGTRLTVL.

There are many counts of this clonotype. The V and J genes are TRBV12-3 or TRBV12-4 and TRBJ2-1, with D perhaps TRBD2 (6 bases). CDR3 length: 15 amino acids. V was trimmed by 6 bases and J by 5 bases, leaving 17 bases between them. Written as DNA, the CDR3 is TGTGCCAGCAGCCCAACCGGGGGACTGCACAATGAGCAGTTCTTC. Its protein is CASSPTGGLHNEQFF.

This clonotype was seen only a few times. The chain recombines TRBV18 with TRBJ2-7; perhaps TRBD2 as D (5 bases). The CDR3 spans 13 residues. V gave up 3 bases and J gave up 3 bases, with 9 bases separating them. The germline V gene encodes CDR1 KGHSH and CDR2 LQKENI. The CDR3 here is CASSPGNGYEQYF. The CDR3 DNA reads TGTGCCAGCTCACCCGGGAATGGCTACGAGCAGTACTTC.

In this sample, this clonotype turned up once. This rearrangement joins TRBV13 to TRBJ2-1; TRBD2 matches at 11 bases. V shed 1 base and J 4 bases; nucleotides not matched to a gene: 12. The CDR3 sequence is 19 residues long. CDR1 and CDR2 (germline): PRHDT, FYEKMQ (reference sequence). In DNA form, the CDR3 reads TGTGCCAGCAGCTTAGTAGGGACTAGCGGCCCAGGCCCGTACAATGAGCAGTTCTTC. It translates to CASSLVGTSGPGPYNEQFF.

The chain uses TRBV5-1 and TRBJ2-7; no clear D. The CDR3 has 11 amino acids. Per the germline V gene, CDR1 is SGHRS and CDR2 is YFSETQ. The CDR3, as DNA: TGCTCCGACCCCGGATGCTACGAGCAGTACTTC. Encoded protein: CSDPGCYEQYF.

This clonotype was observed a handful of times. This chain uses TRBV4-3 with TRBJ2-7; 9 bases align to TRBD1. The CDR3 spans 16 residues. CDR1 LGHNA and CDR2 YSLEER come from the germline V gene. V lost 1 base and J lost 6; bases outside the gene matches: 10. The CDR3 region is CASSQAWDREFSEQYF. For the CDR3, the DNA is TGCGCCAGCAGCCAAGCGTGGGACAGGGAATTCTCCGAGCAGTACTTC.

This clonotype was counted ten times or more. DNA of the CDR3: TGTGCCAGCAGTTTACACAGCCACTACGAGCAGTACTTC. Protein product: CASSLHSHYEQYF. This chain links TRBV6-5 with TRBJ2-7; no firm D call. The germline V and J ends were trimmed by 4 bases and 3 bases, with 10 bases remaining between them. The length of the CDR3 is 13 residues. The germline gives CDR1 MNHEY, CDR2 SVGAGI.

This clonotype has ten or more counts. The V call is TRBV6-2 or TRBV6-3, the J call TRBJ1-1; a weak D match, TRBD1 (6 bases). The germline CDR1 and CDR2 sequences are MNHEY and SVGEGT. Trimming left V 0 bases short and J 8 bases short, with 10 bases between. The CDR3 has 13 amino acids. The CDR3 nucleotides read TGTGCCAGCAGTTACTCGACGGGGGCAGAAGCTTTCTTT. Translation gives CASSYSTGAEAFF.

This clonotype was observed many times. The rearrangement links TRBV27 to TRBJ2-1; D remains ambiguous. The germline V and J ends were trimmed by 5 bases and 7 bases, with 18 bases remaining between them. This CDR3 comprises 15 residues. CDR1 MNHEY and CDR2 SMNVEV come from the germline V gene (reference sequence). CDR3 in amino acids: CASSPPEGTENEQFF. CDR3 in DNA: TGTGCCAGCAGTCCCCCGGAAGGAACGGAGAATGAGCAGTTCTTC.

A few counts support this clonotype. The chain couples TRBV7-9 to TRBJ2-3; no clear D gene. Germline lookup yields CDR1 SEHNR and CDR2 FQNEAQ (reference sequence). The CDR3 contains 12 residues. The germline V and J ends were trimmed by 5 bases and 4 bases, with 7 bases remaining between them. CDR3 in amino acids: CASSPSSDTQYF. The CDR3 coding sequence is TGTGCCAGCAGCCCCAGTTCAGATACGCAGTATTTT.

V and J are TRBV20-1 and TRBJ2-7; D gene ambiguous. Trimming stripped 6 bases from V and 5 bases from J, with 17 bases between. The CDR3 covers 13 residues. Germline V CDR1 and CDR2: DFQATT, SNEGSKA (reference sequence). CDR3 in amino acids: CSAPQVRSDEQYF. The CDR3 DNA is TGCAGTGCCCCCCAAGTCAGATCGGACGAGCAGTACTTC.

This clonotype was detected ten times or more. The chain joins TRBV12-3 or TRBV12-4 to TRBJ1-4; no definite D call. V lost 10 bases and J lost 0, with 9 bases in between. The CDR3 contains 13 residues. In DNA form, the CDR3 reads TGTGCCACCTACGGTGCAACTAATGAAAAACTGTTTTTT. Protein product: CATYGATNEKLFF.

Ten or more counts support this clonotype. The gene calls are TRBV2 and TRBJ2-5; 10 bases line up with TRBD1. The CDR3 loop spans 16 amino acids. Germline CDR1 reads SNHLY; CDR2 reads FYNNEI. V lost 2 bases to trimming and J lost 2 bases; unmatched junction nucleotides: 5. The CDR3 loop is CASSEMLDRGQETQYF. Written as DNA, the CDR3 is TGTGCCAGCAGTGAAATGCTGGACAGGGGGCAAGAGACCCAGTACTTC. Supplemented by reference TRBV2 and TRBJ2-5, the full variable domain reads EPEVTQTPSHQVTQMGQEVILRCVPISNHLYFYWYRQILGQKVEFLVSFYNNEISEKSEIFDDQFSVERPDGSNFTLKIRSTKLEDSAMYFCASSEMLDRGQETQYFGPGTRLLVL.

This clonotype occurred a few times. V usage is TRBV30 and J usage is TRBJ1-2; D uncertain. The germline V and J ends were trimmed by 4 bases and 8 bases, with 17 bases remaining between them. Germline assignment: CDR1 GTSNPN and CDR2 SVGIG (reference sequence). CDR3 length: 13 amino acids. The CDR3 loop is CAWTLDFIGGYTF. The CDR3 region has the DNA TGTGCCTGGACCCTTGATTTCATTGGGGGCTACACCTTC.

The chain couples TRBV15 to TRBJ2-2; D is possibly TRBD2 (6 bases). Germline V gene sequence: CDR1 LNHNV, CDR2 YYDKDF (reference sequence). V was trimmed by 4 bases and J by 6 bases, leaving 12 bases between them. There are 14 residues in the CDR3. Written as DNA, the CDR3 is TGTGCCACCAGCACGAGGAGGGGTTCCGGGGAGCTGTTTTTT. It translates to CATSTRRGSGELFF. Full variable domain (remainder filled in from reference TRBV15 and TRBJ2-2): DAMVIQNPRYQVTQFGKPVTLSCSQTLNHNVMYWYQQKSSQAPKLLFHYYDKDFNNEADTPDNFQSRRPNTSFCFLDIRSPGLGDTAMYLCATSTRRGSGELFFGEGSRLTVL.

This clonotype was seen ten or more times. This chain uses TRBV11-2 with TRBJ2-1, with D perhaps TRBD2 (5 bases). The CDR3 totals 15 residues. Trimming stripped 3 bases from V and 0 bases from J, with 9 bases between. Per germline, CDR1 SGHAT and CDR2 FQNNGV. The CDR3 DNA sequence: TGTGCCAGCAGCTTCTCCCGGGGCTCCTACAATGAGCAGTTCTTC. It is translated as CASSFSRGSYNEQFF.

V and J are TRBV20-1 and TRBJ1-6; 10 positions match TRBD1. J lost 15 bases, V lost 3 bases, and 29 bases had no gene match. The germline gives CDR1 DFQATT, CDR2 SNEGSKA (reference sequence). This CDR3 region has 20 residues. CDR3 sequence (DNA): TGCAGTGCTAGGGTAGAGAGGACAGGGGGGACAGGGCCACTCTATGGGGACCTCCACTTT. Its translation is CSARVERTGGTGPLYGDLHF.

This clonotype was observed many times. The chain recombines TRBV4-3 with TRBJ2-7; 10 bases align to TRBD2. The junction had 0 bases not matched to a gene; V was cut back by 4 bases and J by 3 bases. The germline V gene has CDR1 LGHNA and CDR2 YSLEER. The CDR3 extends over 13 amino acids. CDR3 DNA sequence: TGCGCCAGCAGCCCTAGCGGGAGCTACGAGCAGTACTTC. It encodes CASSPSGSYEQYF.